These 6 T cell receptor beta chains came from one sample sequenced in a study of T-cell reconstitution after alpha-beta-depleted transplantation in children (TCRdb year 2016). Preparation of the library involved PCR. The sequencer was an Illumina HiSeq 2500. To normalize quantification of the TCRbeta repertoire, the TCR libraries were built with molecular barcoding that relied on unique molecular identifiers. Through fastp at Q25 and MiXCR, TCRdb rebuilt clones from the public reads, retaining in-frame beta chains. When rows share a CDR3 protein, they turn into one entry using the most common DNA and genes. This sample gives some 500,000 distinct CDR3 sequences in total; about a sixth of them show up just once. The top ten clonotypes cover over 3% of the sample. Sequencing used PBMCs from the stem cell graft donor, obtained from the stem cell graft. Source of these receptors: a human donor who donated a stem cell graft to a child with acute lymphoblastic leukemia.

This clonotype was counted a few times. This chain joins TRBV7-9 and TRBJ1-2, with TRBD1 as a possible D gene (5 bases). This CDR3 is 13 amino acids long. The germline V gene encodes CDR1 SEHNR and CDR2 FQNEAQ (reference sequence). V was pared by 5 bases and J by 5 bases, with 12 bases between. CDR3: CASSRGGVYGYTF. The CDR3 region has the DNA TGTGCCAGCAGCCGTGGGGGAGTTTATGGCTACACCTTC.

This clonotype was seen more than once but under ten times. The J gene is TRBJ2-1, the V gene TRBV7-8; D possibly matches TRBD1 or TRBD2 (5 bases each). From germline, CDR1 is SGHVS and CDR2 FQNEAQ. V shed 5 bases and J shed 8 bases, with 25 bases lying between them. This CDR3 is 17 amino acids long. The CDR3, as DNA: TGTGCCAGCAGCCCCATTTTGGCCGGGACCTTTACCGATGAGCAGTTCTTC. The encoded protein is CASSPILAGTFTDEQFF.

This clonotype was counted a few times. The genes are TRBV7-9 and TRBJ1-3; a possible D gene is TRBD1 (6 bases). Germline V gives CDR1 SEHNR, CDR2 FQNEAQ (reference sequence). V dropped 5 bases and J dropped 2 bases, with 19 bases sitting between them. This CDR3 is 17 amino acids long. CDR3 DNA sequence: TGTGCCAGCAGCGAAGGGACACCGGCTATCACTGGAAACACCATATATTTT. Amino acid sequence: CASSEGTPAITGNTIYF.

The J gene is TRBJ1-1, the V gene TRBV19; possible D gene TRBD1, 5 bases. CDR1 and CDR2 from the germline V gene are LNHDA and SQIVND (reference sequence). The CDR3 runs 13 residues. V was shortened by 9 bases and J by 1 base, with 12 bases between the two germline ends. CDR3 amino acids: CASPGPSNTEAFF. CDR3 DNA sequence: TGTGCCAGCCCGGGACCTTCGAACACTGAAGCTTTCTTT. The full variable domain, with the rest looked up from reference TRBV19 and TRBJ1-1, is DGGITQSPKYLFRKEGQNVTLSCEQNLNHDAMYWYRQDPGQGLRLIYYSQIVNDFQKGDIAEGYSVSREKKESFPLTVTSAQKNPTAFYLCASPGPSNTEAFFGQGTRLTVV.

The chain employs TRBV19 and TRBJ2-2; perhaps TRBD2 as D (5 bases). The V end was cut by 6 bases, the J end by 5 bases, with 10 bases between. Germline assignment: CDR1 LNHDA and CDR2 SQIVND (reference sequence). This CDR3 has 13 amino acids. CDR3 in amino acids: CASSFGETGELFF. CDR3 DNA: TGTGCCAGTAGCTTCGGGGAGACCGGGGAGCTGTTTTTT.

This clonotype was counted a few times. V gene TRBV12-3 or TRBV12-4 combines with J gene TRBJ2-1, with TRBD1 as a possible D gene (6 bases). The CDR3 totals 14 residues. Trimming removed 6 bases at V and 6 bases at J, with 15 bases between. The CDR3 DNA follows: TGTGCCAGCAGCCTTAACAGGGAGATCAATGAGCAGTTCTTC. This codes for CASSLNREINEQFF.